These 16 T cell receptor beta chains were all obtained from the same sample, sequenced in a study of beta chain features in type 1 diabetes. Reverse transcription of all isolated RNA meant that expressed TCRB transcripts were sequenced. Clones were sequenced by immunoSEQ multiplex PCR, and TCRdb holds only the in-frame ones, with some missing. The data contain 350,000 to 450,000 clones, less than 15% of them seen just once; the ten biggest clones take up around 0.02%. Material: naive CD4+ T cells from blood. These receptors were taken from a woman aged 18-30 years in good health.

This chain joins TRBV30 and TRBJ2-7, with TRBD1 matching over 7 bases. CDR1 GTSNPN and CDR2 SVGIG come from the germline V gene (reference sequence). J was trimmed by 2 bases and V by 3 bases; bases with no gene match: 7. The length of the CDR3 is 14 residues. The CDR3 nucleotides read TGTGCCTGGAGAGTACAGGGGCGGCCCTACGAGCAGTACTTC. Its protein product is CAWRVQGRPYEQYF.

This chain uses TRBV6-6 with TRBJ2-7, with 10 bases that match TRBD2. The CDR3 spans 14 residues. The V and J ends lost 6 bases and 3 bases, in that order; junction bases with no gene match: 5. Per the germline V gene, CDR1 is MNHNY and CDR2 is SVGAGI (reference sequence). DNA of the CDR3: TGTGCCAGCAGAGACCCTAGCGGGAGCTACGAGCAGTACTTC. This translates into CASRDPSGSYEQYF.

This clone was counted a few times. The chain has TRBV7-3 and TRBJ2-4; 7 bases are a match to TRBD1. Germline values: CDR1 SGHTA, CDR2 FQGTGA. This CDR3 spans 15 amino acids. V lost 4 bases to trimming and J lost 3 bases; unmatched junction nucleotides: 6. The CDR3 DNA follows: TGTGCCAGCAGCTACTCAGGGGGAATCAAAAACATTCAGTACTTC. Translated, it gives CASSYSGGIKNIQYF.

V and J are TRBV29-1 and TRBJ2-7; 10 nucleotides line up with TRBD2. The J segment lost 4 bases and the V segment lost 4 bases, leaving 4 bases of the junction unmatched. CDR3 length equals 13 residues. CDR1 and CDR2 from the germline V gene are SQVTM and ANQGSEA. This CDR3 reads CSVALAGDYEQYF. CDR3 sequence (DNA): TGCAGCGTTGCTCTAGCGGGAGATTACGAGCAGTACTTC.

The table lists this clone with a few counts. This chain links TRBV30 with TRBJ1-2; D gene ambiguous. The CDR3 extends over 12 amino acids. Trimming pared 0 bases from V and 6 bases from J, leaving 8 bases between. The V gene's germline CDR1 is GTSNPN and CDR2 SVGIG (reference sequence). As DNA, the CDR3 is TGTGCCTGGAGTGTACTCTCGAATGGCTACACCTTC. Its protein product is CAWSVLSNGYTF.

This clone was detected only a few times. The J gene is TRBJ2-1, the V gene TRBV28; TRBD2 aligns across 7 bases. Germline lookup yields CDR1 MDHEN and CDR2 SYDVKM. The CDR3 is made up of 14 amino acids. V lost 6 bases to trimming and J lost 7 bases; unmatched junction nucleotides: 9. CDR3 coding DNA: TGTGCCAGCAGCGTTCAGAGCGGGACGAATGAGCAGTTCTTC. It specifies CASSVQSGTNEQFF.

The chain has TRBV10-1 and TRBJ2-1; 13 nucleotides line up with TRBD2. J gave up 4 bases and V 10 bases, and 16 bases lay outside the gene matches. The length of the CDR3 is 18 residues. Germline V gene lookup returns CDR1 WNHNN and CDR2 SYGVQD (reference sequence). CDR3 sequence reads: CATLLAGGPRAIYNEQFF. CDR3 in DNA: TGCGCCACCTTACTAGCGGGAGGGCCGCGCGCGATTTACAATGAGCAGTTCTTC.

This clone was observed a handful of times. V gene TRBV19 combines with J gene TRBJ2-7, with D possibly TRBD2 on 5 matching bases. V was cut by 6 bases and J by 2 bases, with 14 bases left in between. Germline V gene data show CDR1 as LNHDA and CDR2 as SQIVND (reference sequence). The CDR3 runs to 14 residues. The CDR3 nucleotides are TGTGCCAGTAGGATGGGCGGAGGAACCTACGAGCAGTACTTC. This gives the protein CASRMGGGTYEQYF. Looking up the rest from reference TRBV19 and TRBJ2-7 gives the full variable domain: DGGITQSPKYLFRKEGQNVTLSCEQNLNHDAMYWYRQDPGQGLRLIYYSQIVNDFQKGDIAEGYSVSREKKESFPLTVTSAQKNPTAFYLCASRMGGGTYEQYFGPGTRLTVT.

This clone was picked up a small number of times. The CDR3 nucleotides read TGTGCCACCAGCAGAGACGGATACCGGGGCACTGAAGCTTTCTTT. This codes for CATSRDGYRGTEAFF. This sequence joins TRBV15 and TRBJ1-1, with D hard to call. Between the trimmed V and J ends, which lost 0 bases and 4 bases, there was a span of 12 bases. The CDR3 totals 15 residues. Germline V CDR1 and CDR2: LNHNV, YYDKDF (reference sequence).

The chain couples TRBV4-3 to TRBJ1-4; 9 bases match TRBD1. The CDR3 is made up of 16 amino acids. Germline V CDR1 and CDR2: LGHNA, YSLEER. The ends lost 4 bases at V and 8 bases at J; junction bases unmatched: 11. The CDR3 here is CASSRSTGTGWEKLFF. As DNA, the CDR3 is TGCGCCAGCAGCCGCTCGACGGGGACAGGGTGGGAAAAACTGTTTTTT.

The chain is built from TRBV27 and TRBJ2-7; maybe TRBD2 (5 bases). The germline V gene encodes CDR1 MNHEY and CDR2 SMNVEV (reference sequence). This CDR3 contains 16 residues. The V gene lost 4 bases and the J gene lost 6 bases, with 22 bases spanning the gap. CDR3 sequence: CASSSYSVGRYGEQYF. The CDR3 coding sequence is TGTGCCAGCAGTTCGTATAGCGTAGGGCGGTATGGCGAGCAGTACTTC.

This clone has more than one count but fewer than ten. The gene calls are TRBV6-5 and TRBJ2-7; the D gene is possibly TRBD1 (5 bases). The ends were cut back, 4 bases at V and 6 bases at J, with 10 bases in the middle. Per germline, CDR1 MNHEY and CDR2 SVGAGI. The CDR3 runs to 12 residues. Here the CDR3 DNA reads TGTGCCAGCAGTTCCACAGGATCCGAGCAGTACTTC. This translates into CASSSTGSEQYF.

This clone occurred a few times. The rearrangement joins TRBV29-1 to TRBJ2-5; possibly TRBD1 for D (5 bases). Germline assignment: CDR1 SQVTM and CDR2 ANQGSEA. The CDR3 has 12 amino acids. V dropped 7 bases and J dropped 2 bases, with 11 bases sitting between them. Here the CDR3 DNA reads TGCAGCGGCGCCGACAGACAAGAGACCCAGTACTTC. It specifies CSGADRQETQYF.

This clone was recorded a few times. The CDR3, as DNA: TGTGCCAGCTCCCCCAGCCGGACAGGTTCCATCGAGCAGTACTTC. Amino acids: CASSPSRTGSIEQYF. V usage is TRBV18 and J usage is TRBJ2-7; 7 bases are shared with TRBD1. The trim removed 6 bases at V and 6 bases at J, leaving 14 bases unmatched. The CDR3 runs to 15 residues. Germline CDR1 is KGHSH and CDR2 is LQKENI.

The chain links TRBV25-1 to TRBJ2-1; 10 positions agree with TRBD2. Looked up from germline, CDR1 is MGHDK and CDR2 is SYGVNS. CDR3 length equals 16 residues. J lost 8 bases, V lost 3 bases, and 10 bases had no gene match. The CDR3 bases are TGTGCCAGCAGTGATTCGGCTAGCGGGAGCTATGATGAGCAGTTCTTC. It yields the protein CASSDSASGSYDEQFF.

This chain connects TRBV19 to TRBJ2-5, with 12 bases aligning to TRBD2. This CDR3 region has 16 residues. Germline V gene data show CDR1 as LNHDA and CDR2 as SQIVND (reference sequence). Trimming at V came to 4 bases and at J to 0 bases, leaving 3 bases not matched to a gene. This CDR3 reads CASSTGTSGYQETQYF. CDR3 DNA: TGTGCCAGTAGTACCGGGACTAGCGGGTACCAAGAGACCCAGTACTTC.